These 11 T cell receptor beta chains were sequenced from one sample in a study of CD8+CD57+ T cells in acquired aplastic anemia (dated by TCRdb to 2016 to 2019). Patients chosen for sequencing had shown expansion of CD8+CD57+ cells by flow cytometry. Reads for this sample came from an Illumina HiSeq 2000. Genomic DNA was used as template for profiling of TCR beta VDJ combinations and CDR3 sequences. TCRdb reran the public reads through fastp at Q25 and MiXCR, keeping productive beta chains. A single entry per CDR3 protein holds the most common genes and DNA from its merged rows. In all, the sample holds roughly 250,000 distinct CDR3 sequences, and approximately 86% of those were seen once. The top ten constitute roughly two fifths of the sample. Input material: sorted CD4+, CD8+, or CD8+CD57+ T cells (not recorded which) from PBMCs. The receptors derive from a human donor with aplastic anemia.

V is TRBV5-1 and J is TRBJ1-1; no clear D. Trimming cost V 3 bases and J 5 bases, with 14 bases left between them. Germline lookup yields CDR1 SGHRS and CDR2 YFSETQ. The CDR3 loop spans 14 amino acids. In nucleotides, the CDR3 is TGCGCCAGCAGCTATTACTGCGTGTCGACTGAAGCTTTCTTT. Protein product: CASSYYCVSTEAFF.

The table lists this clonotype with a few counts. One junction end disagrees with the germline gene, perhaps due to a read error. The chain combines TRBV20-1 with TRBJ2-1, with TRBD2 identical over 9 bases. Germline V gives CDR1 DFQATT, CDR2 SNEGSKA (reference sequence). This CDR3 is 12 amino acids long. CDR3 coding DNA: TGCAGTGCCCGAGCCCTAGCGGGAAGTCTGTCCTTC. It specifies CSARALAGSLSF.

The gene calls are TRBV6-1 and TRBJ2-1; D not certain. V lost 9 bases to trimming and J lost 8 bases, with 11 bases between them. Germline CDR1 is MNHNS and CDR2 is SASEGT. The CDR3 has 11 amino acids. CDR3 nucleotides: TGTGCCAGTTCGCTGGGCCATGAGCAGTTCTTC. Protein: CASSLGHEQFF.

For this clonotype: A read error is likely, as this CDR3 ends without the conserved phenylalanine or tryptophan. The DNA is omitted, as the CDR3 cannot be located on it reliably, and the CDR3 follows TCRdb's listing. This chain connects TRBV7-9 to TRBJ2-1; TRBD2 is the table's D call and was not checked against the DNA. CDR1 is SEHNR and CDR2 is FQNEAQ in the germline V gene (reference sequence). The CDR3 numbers 13 amino acids, ends counted. This chain's CDR3 is CASSHAMTRSRYD.

As concerns this clonotype: Germline is not matched at one junction end, which may reflect a read error. J is TRBJ2-5 and V is TRBV7-8; 10 bases fit TRBD2. The CDR3 is 14 amino acids. In germline, CDR1 is SGHVS, CDR2 FQNEAQ. CDR3 residues: CASSVAGGAARQYF. The CDR3 coding sequence is TGTGCCAGCAGCGTAGCGGGAGGTGCCGCTAGGCAGTACTTC.

On this clonotype: The junction differs from germline at one of its ends, possibly a read error. The CDR3 DNA sequence: TGTGCCAGCAGCGTAGGGGGACAGAGAGCAGATACGCACTTC. Protein product: CASSVGGQRADTHF. The chain links TRBV9 to TRBJ2-5, with TRBD1 matching over 7 bases. The length of the CDR3 is 14 residues. CDR1 and CDR2 (germline): SGDLS, YYNGEE.

This clonotype was counted a single time. The V and J genes are TRBV7-2 and TRBJ1-6; D not certain. Trimming left V 3 bases short and J 15 bases short, with 24 bases between. Looked up from germline, CDR1 is SGHTA and CDR2 is FQGNSA. CDR3 length: 16 residues. The DNA for the CDR3 is TGTGCCAGCAGCTTGGCTAGCGGGAGCGGAGATGGATACCTCCACTTT. Protein sequence: CASSLASGSGDGYLHF.

This chain uses TRBV5-6 with TRBJ2-5; the D call may be TRBD1 or TRBD2 (5 bases each). V was cut by 6 bases and J by 5 bases, with 11 bases left in between. The CDR3 length is 12 residues. Germline CDR1 is SGHDT and CDR2 is YYEEEE. The CDR3 sequence is CASNGAGETQYF. Written as DNA, the CDR3 is TGTGCCAGCAACGGGGCTGGTGAGACCCAGTACTTC.

This sequence joins TRBV11-2 and TRBJ2-7; no clear D gene. The CDR3 has 13 amino acids. The germline CDR1 and CDR2 sequences are SGHAT and FQNNGV. Trimming removed 4 bases from V and 2 bases from J, with 9 bases in between. For the CDR3, the DNA is TGTGCCAGCAGCTACGGGCAGGCCTACGAGCAGTACGTC. Residues: CASSYGQAYEQYV.

Comment on this clonotype: Because it lacks the conserved phenylalanine or tryptophan at the end, this CDR3 is likely a read error. No DNA is shown, since the ends of the CDR3 on it are uncertain; the CDR3 is the one TCRdb lists. The chain uses TRBV2 and TRBJ2-2. The CDR3 spans 12 amino acids, including both terminal residues. Per germline, CDR1 SNHLY and CDR2 FYNNEI. The CDR3 here is CASRVGPRELLY.

Concerning this clonotype itself: The germline gene is not matched at one end of the junction; a read error may be the cause. The rearrangement joins TRBV7-2 to TRBJ1-1, with D unresolved. Germline assignment: CDR1 SGHTA and CDR2 FQGNSA. CDR3 size: 14 residues. This CDR3 is CASSLLDGPDKQFF. In DNA form, the CDR3 reads TGTGCCAGCAGCCTCCTCGATGGGCCCGATAAGCAGTTTTTT.